This T cell receptor beta chain was recovered during a study of T cells in narcolepsy. As for the study in general: Patients with NT1 or NT2 and healthy control donors were enrolled. Findings and caveats of the study: Comparing one patient's CSF and blood CD4+ clonotypes highlighted HCRT- and TRIB2-specific autoreactive clonotypes.

Profiling relied on immunoSEQ multiplex PCR, and the TCRdb table lists in-frame clones only, not all of them. The sample shows around 31,000 clones, 78% of them seen only once. As for this clone: Its antigen is unknown.

Germline CDR1 is SGHDT and CDR2 is YYEEEE. Trimming at V came to 4 bases and at J to 3 bases, leaving 5 bases not matched to a gene. The CDR3 consists of 15 residues. Sequencing was carried out using CD45RA- memory CD4+ T cells from PBMCs. This clonotype was obtained from a human donor with narcolepsy. V is TRBV5-6 and J is TRBJ2-1; 9 bases align to TRBD1. CDR3 DNA: TGTGCCAGCAGCCTGACAGGGGGTAACTACAATGAGCAGTTCTTC. Protein product: CASSLTGGNYNEQFF.